This TCR beta chain was captured by sequencing in a study of beta chain features in type 1 diabetes. Expressed TCRB transcripts were sequenced after all isolated RNA was converted to cDNA. Data came from immunoSEQ multiplex PCR; TCRdb stores just in-frame clones and leaves some out. The sample has more than 550,000 clones; around an eighth are singletons. A few counts support this clone. The target antigen is unknown. Findings and limits, study-wide: Possibly, sequencing cDNA over-represented cells that had high TCR expression levels. The study found moderately but significantly shorter TCRB CDR3s in all four CD4+ subsets of Type 1 diabetes patients. It was possible that PCR favored shorter templates, equally so in patients and controls.

A CD45RO/CCR7/CD25/CD127/CD95/CD27 panel sorted naive, central memory, regulatory and stem cell-like memory CD4+ cells. Purity of each sorted population was above 98%. V shed 4 bases and J shed 8 bases, with 17 bases lying between them. This CDR3 region has 14 residues. Germline V gives CDR1 LGHNA, CDR2 YSLEER. This TCR came from a man aged 18 to 35 with type 1 diabetes. The rearrangement uses TRBV4-3 and TRBJ1-2, with D hard to call. The sequenced sample consisted of naive CD4+ T cells from blood. The CDR3 DNA reads TGCGCCAGCAGCCCGGACTCTGGTTTTCTGGGCTACACCTTC. Residues: CASSPDSGFLGYTF.